A selection of T cell receptor beta chains follows, all from one sample in a study of OX40 agonist ivuxolimab in advanced cancers. The assay was immunoSEQ multiplex PCR, and TCRdb's table has in-frame clones only and misses some. Among under 20,000 clones, roughly 70% were seen once, and the ten largest hold roughly a third. Sequencing was performed on CD4+ or CD8+ T cells sorted from blood, taken in a trial of the OX40 agonist ivuxolimab. The origin of the receptors is an adult with an advanced solid tumor such as melanoma, head and neck, liver or kidney cancer. Each CDR3 is given with its conserved first and last residue.

CASSEGDGTEAFF	TRBV27	TRBJ1-1
CASSPRLAGLYNEQFF	TRBV28	TRBJ2-1
CASSYATGFQQTQYF	TRBV11-1	TRBJ2-5
CASSQTGLGTEAFF	TRBV4-1	TRBJ1-1
CASSWGTGPTYGYTF	TRBV19	TRBJ1-2
CASSILAGNQPQHF	TRBV19	TRBJ1-5
CASSSLTPLYGTHYGYTF	TRBV11-2	TRBJ1-2
CASSMLVSGNTIYF	TRBV19	TRBJ1-3
CASSLVQGDTGELFF	TRBV5-6	TRBJ2-2
CASSPTSGIYDEQFF	TRBV4-2	TRBJ2-1
CASRSVPGAPYNEQFF	TRBV28	TRBJ2-1
CASSYSAYEQYF	TRBV6-5	TRBJ2-7
CASRGGWNYGYTF	TRBV9	TRBJ1-2
CASSPDERGGLGTDTQYF	TRBV4-1	TRBJ2-3
CASSLGQNTEAFF	TRBV7-9	TRBJ1-1
CASSSPRRAMNTGELFF	TRBV7-8	TRBJ2-2
CASSMGQGSPNEQFF	TRBV19	TRBJ2-1
CASSLIPEGQETQYF	TRBV7-9	TRBJ2-5
CASSYIQTYSPLHF	TRBV6-5	TRBJ1-6
CASSIMGLDQPQHF	TRBV19	TRBJ1-5
CATSRDSGVNTEAFF	TRBV15	TRBJ1-1
CASSEEIIPTTNTGELFF	TRBV6-1	TRBJ2-2
CASSIGAGSYEQYF	TRBV19	TRBJ2-7
CASSDGGGTYEQYF	TRBV10-2	TRBJ2-7
CASSPSGQGHTDTQYF	TRBV19	TRBJ2-3
CASSAGQGSSYEQYF	TRBV6-1	TRBJ2-7
CASSEAGGISPLHF	TRBV6-1	TRBJ1-6
CASSEMVSYEQYF	TRBV2	TRBJ2-7
CAWSLGSFSNQPQHF	TRBV30	TRBJ1-5
CASSVVGGEQYF	TRBV9	TRBJ2-7
CASSQGASGTEAFF	TRBV14	TRBJ1-1
CASSQTLGRYSYNEQFF	TRBV14	TRBJ2-1
CASSIGGTYEQYF	TRBV19	TRBJ2-7
CASSLWGQVIDTQYF	TRBV28	TRBJ2-3
CASRIAQGAGYEQYF	TRBV2	TRBJ2-7
CASTDPTREYYLNIQYF	TRBV10-2	TRBJ2-4
CASSYSTAAYGYTF	TRBV6-5	TRBJ1-2
CASSESGYEQFF	TRBV10-1	TRBJ2-1
CASSPTGNTEAFF	TRBV6-5	TRBJ1-1
CASSEAEDRVTYEQYF	TRBV10-2	TRBJ2-7
CASSLMREAGVGEQYF	TRBV7-8	TRBJ2-7
CASSLPAAGVNTGELFF	TRBV5-1	TRBJ2-2
CASTGGTQETQYF	TRBV4-1	TRBJ2-5
CASSNTGFGTEAFF	TRBV19	TRBJ1-1
CARADRGGYGYTF	TRBV10-1	TRBJ1-2
CASSIGGGQSEQYF	TRBV19	TRBJ2-7
CASSFTGVEQYF	TRBV5-4	TRBJ2-7
CASTSNYGYTF	TRBV6-5	TRBJ1-2
CASSAPGLAGYNEQFF	TRBV11-3	TRBJ2-1
CASSLAAGNSEQYF	TRBV5-1	TRBJ2-7